This T cell receptor beta chain appears in the sequencing data of a study of glioma-infiltrating T cells. Study details: Samples included WHO grade II oligodendrogliomas or astrocytomas and initial-diagnosis grade IV glioblastomas. Overall study findings and caveats: Gliomas, especially low-grade, showed above-expected tissue-blood divergence; non-neoplastic patients showed below. Tissue and blood shared very few CDR3 sequences.

This clonotype was seen a few times. The target antigen is unknown. CDR3 size: 13 residues. Trimming took 7 bases from V and 3 from J, leaving 12 bases between them. The germline V gene has CDR1 MDHEN and CDR2 SYDVKM. Amplification of TCR alpha and beta CDR3 regions from RNA used iRepertoire nested multiplex PCR. Tissue mRNA or PBMC total RNA, about 95-450 ng, went into one-step reverse transcription and amplification. TCRdb ran MiXCR on the multiplex PCR reads and lists one entry per CDR3 protein. The table includes fewer than 500,000 distinct CDR3 sequences, roughly 41% detected once. The sample comprised glioma tissue, nonneoplastic brain tissue, or PBMCs (not recorded which). The clonotype originates from a human donor with low-grade glioma or glioblastoma, undergoing nonglioma brain surgery, or in good health (not recorded which). V gene TRBV28 combines with J gene TRBJ1-2; maybe TRBD1 (6 bases). The CDR3 reads CASITGSDYGYTF. As DNA, the CDR3 is TGTGCCAGCATTACAGGGTCAGACTATGGCTACACCTTC.